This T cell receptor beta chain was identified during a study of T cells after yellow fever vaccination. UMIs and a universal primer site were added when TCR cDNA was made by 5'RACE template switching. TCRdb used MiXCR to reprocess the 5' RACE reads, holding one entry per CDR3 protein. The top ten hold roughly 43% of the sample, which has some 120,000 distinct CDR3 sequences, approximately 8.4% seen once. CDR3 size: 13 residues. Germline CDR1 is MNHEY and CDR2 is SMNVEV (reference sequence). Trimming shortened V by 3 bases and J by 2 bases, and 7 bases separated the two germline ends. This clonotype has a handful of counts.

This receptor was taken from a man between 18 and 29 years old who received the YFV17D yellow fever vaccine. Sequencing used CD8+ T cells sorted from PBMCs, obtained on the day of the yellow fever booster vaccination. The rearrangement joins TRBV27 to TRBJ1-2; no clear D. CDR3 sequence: CASSFSQNYGYTF. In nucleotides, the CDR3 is TGTGCCAGCAGTTTCTCCCAGAACTATGGCTACACCTTC.